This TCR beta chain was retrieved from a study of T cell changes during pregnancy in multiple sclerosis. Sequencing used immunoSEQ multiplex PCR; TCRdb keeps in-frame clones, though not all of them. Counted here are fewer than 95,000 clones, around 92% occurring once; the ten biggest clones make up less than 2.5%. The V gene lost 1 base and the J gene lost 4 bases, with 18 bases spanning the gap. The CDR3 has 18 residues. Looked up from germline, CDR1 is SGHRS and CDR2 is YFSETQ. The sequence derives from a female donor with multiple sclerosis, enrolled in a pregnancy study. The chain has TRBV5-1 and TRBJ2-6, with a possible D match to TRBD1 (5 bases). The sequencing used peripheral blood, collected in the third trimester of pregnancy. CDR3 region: CASSLMGPGLGGANVLTF. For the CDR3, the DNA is TGCGCCAGCAGCTTGATGGGCCCAGGGCTGGGAGGGGCCAACGTCCTGACTTTC.